A selection of T cell receptor beta chains follows, all from one sample in a study of blood T cell repertoires in COVID-19. TCRdb's copy holds only in-frame clones and misses some; the assay was immunoSEQ multiplex PCR. The data show hundreds of thousands of clones, 86% seen once. Sequences were obtained from peripheral blood. Every receptor here comes from a woman in her 30s with active or convalescent COVID-19. Each CDR3 is given with its conserved first and last residue. A D gene is named only where the DNA matches it firmly. For some rows the clone size is stated as once, few or many, or as a class when expanded; others skip it.

.,TRBV18,TRBJ1-2,.,CASSPSGFGINYGYTF,TGTGCCAGTTCACCAAGTGGGTTCGGGATTAACTATGGCTACACCTTC
.,TRBV7-6,TRBJ1-6,TRBD1,CASSPGQESYNSPLHF,TGTGCCAGCAGCCCGGGACAGGAGTCCTATAATTCACCCCTCCACTTT
.,TRBV7-9,TRBJ2-1,.,CASSSSRDEQFF,TGTGCCAGCAGCTCCTCCAGGGATGAGCAGTTCTTC
.,TRBV5-1,TRBJ1-3,.,CASSLGAGHSGNTIYF,TGCGCCAGCAGCCTAGGCGCGGGGCACTCTGGAAACACCATATATTTT
.,TRBV2,TRBJ2-1,TRBD2,CASSAGLAGVSYNEQFF,TGTGCCAGCAGCGCCGGACTAGCGGGAGTGTCCTACAATGAGCAGTTCTTC
.,TRBV27,TRBJ1-5,.,CASSLGAADQPQHF,TGTGCCAGCAGTTTAGGGGCAGCCGATCAGCCCCAGCATTTT
.,TRBV2,TRBJ1-6,.,CATILGDKYNSPLHF,TGTGCCACAATACTGGGGGACAAGTATAATTCACCCCTCCACTTT
.,TRBV5-4,TRBJ2-1,.,CASSLDSGGEQFF,TGTGCCAGCAGCTTGGACTCCGGCGGTGAGCAGTTCTTC
.,TRBV2,TRBJ1-1,.,CASSEDGGTEAFF,TGTGCCAGCAGTGAGGACGGGGGCACTGAAGCTTTCTTT
.,TRBV2,TRBJ1-2,.,CASSAGGNNYGYTF,TGTGCCAGCAGTGCGGGGGGCAATAACTATGGCTACACCTTC
.,TRBV19,TRBJ1-3,TRBD1,CASTTTGSGNTIYF,TGTGCCAGCACAACGACAGGGTCGGGAAACACCATATATTTT
.,TRBV4-1,TRBJ2-1,TRBD2,CASSQDRLAGGHNEQFF,TGCGCCAGCAGCCAAGACCGACTAGCGGGGGGCCACAATGAGCAGTTCTTC
.,TRBV6-5,TRBJ1-3,.,CASSRQASGNTIYF,TGTGCCAGCTCGAGACAGGCCTCTGGAAACACCATATATTTT
.,TRBV19,TRBJ2-5,.,CASSQTGIGGETQYF,TGTGCCAGCTCCCAGACAGGGATCGGGGGAGAGACCCAGTACTTC
once,TRBV12-3/TRBV12-4,TRBJ1-1,.,CASSPIGGTEAFF,TGTGCCAGCAGTCCTATTGGGGGGACTGAAGCTTTCTTT
.,TRBV29-1,TRBJ1-3,.,CSVEDRGRQHTIYF,TGCAGCGTTGAAGATCGTGGGAGGCAGCACACCATATATTTT
.,TRBV3-1/TRBV3-2,TRBJ1-5,.,CASSQGVGGPLYSNQPQHF,TGTGCCAGCAGCCAAGGTGTCGGGGGACCGCTGTATAGCAATCAGCCCCAGCATTTT
.,TRBV10-3,TRBJ1-3,.,CAIGGGPSKGNTIYF,TGTGCCATCGGGGGCGGCCCGTCTAAAGGAAACACCATATATTTT
.,TRBV7-2,TRBJ1-3,.,CASSLARGGGGNTIYF,TGTGCCAGCAGCTTAGCGCGGGGGGGAGGTGGAAACACCATATATTTT
.,TRBV7-9,TRBJ2-5,TRBD2,CASSPRTSGEQETQYF,TGTGCCAGCAGCCCGAGGACTAGCGGGGAACAAGAGACCCAGTACTTC
.,TRBV19,TRBJ1-4,TRBD1,CASSATGATNEKLFF,TGTGCCAGTAGTGCTACAGGGGCAACTAATGAAAAACTGTTTTTT
.,TRBV7-9,TRBJ2-2,TRBD1,CASSRDRDIAGELFF,TGTGCCAGCAGCAGGGACAGGGACATTGCGGGGGAGCTGTTTTTT
.,TRBV2,TRBJ2-5,.,CASTPSQETQYF,TGTGCCAGCACGCCCAGCCAAGAGACCCAGTACTTC
.,TRBV14,TRBJ1-1,.,CASSLQGNTEAFF,TGTGCCAGCAGCTTACAGGGGAACACTGAAGCTTTCTTT
.,TRBV7-8,TRBJ2-7,TRBD1,CASSLAQGADEQYF,TGTGCCAGCAGCTTAGCACAGGGGGCCGACGAGCAGTACTTC
.,TRBV7-9,TRBJ1-5,.,CASSLDGVNSNQPQHF,TGTGCCAGCAGCTTAGATGGAGTTAATAGCAATCAGCCCCAGCATTTT
.,TRBV4-2,TRBJ2-7,TRBD2,CASSQAAGTSGTYEQYF,TGTGCCAGCAGCCAAGCGGCAGGGACTAGCGGGACATACGAGCAGTACTTC
.,TRBV5-1,TRBJ2-4,.,CASSSGGDLAKNIQYF,TGCGCCAGCAGCTCCGGGGGTGATCTAGCCAAAAACATTCAGTACTTC
.,TRBV6-5,TRBJ2-7,.,CASLQVYSYEQYF,TGTGCCAGCCTACAGGTGTACTCCTACGAGCAGTACTTC
.,TRBV18,TRBJ2-5,.,CASSPRSGDQETQYF,TGTGCCAGCTCACCACGCTCCGGGGACCAAGAGACCCAGTACTTC
once,TRBV12-3/TRBV12-4,TRBJ2-7,TRBD1,CASSIGTVYEQYF,TGTGCCAGCAGTATCGGGACAGTCTACGAGCAGTACTTC
.,TRBV7-2,TRBJ2-3,.,CASKRQVGADTQYF,TGTGCCAGCAAACGACAGGTGGGGGCAGATACGCAGTATTTT
.,TRBV4-1,TRBJ1-1,.,CASSQQRMNTEAFF,TGCGCCAGCAGCCAGCAGCGAATGAACACTGAAGCTTTCTTT
.,TRBV2,TRBJ2-7,.,CASTETGPPYEQYF,TGTGCCAGCACAGAAACAGGGCCCCCCTACGAGCAGTACTTC
.,TRBV19,TRBJ1-1,.,CASMRTSMNTEAFF,TGTGCCAGTATGAGGACATCCATGAACACTGAAGCTTTCTTT
few,TRBV14,TRBJ2-7,.,CASSQDENSPHEQYF,TGTGCCAGCAGCCAAGACGAAAACAGTCCGCACGAGCAGTACTTC
.,TRBV7-2,TRBJ2-1,TRBD2,CASSLVGGGAIYEQFF,TGTGCCAGCAGCTTAGTCGGCGGGGGGGCCATATATGAGCAGTTCTTC
.,TRBV6-1,TRBJ2-1,.,CASSEEPSGALSYNEQFF,TGTGCCAGCAGTGAAGAGCCTTCTGGGGCCCTCTCCTACAATGAGCAGTTCTTC
.,TRBV15,TRBJ1-4,.,CATSRDPGEKLFF,TGTGCCACCAGCAGAGACCCGGGTGAAAAACTGTTTTTT
.,TRBV14,TRBJ2-4,TRBD2,CASSPIGTSGTKNIQYF,TGTGCCAGCAGCCCTATAGGGACTAGCGGTACAAAAAACATTCAGTACTTC
.,TRBV13,TRBJ1-4,TRBD1,CASSITSQGAKEKLFF,TGTGCCAGCAGCATCACCTCACAGGGGGCAAAAGAAAAACTGTTTTTT
.,TRBV19,TRBJ1-2,.,CASSMIGEEYGYTF,TGTGCCAGTAGTATGATCGGGGAAGAGTATGGCTACACCTTC
once,TRBV2,TRBJ1-1,TRBD1,CASRSTGRFDTEAFF,TGTGCCAGCAGATCGACAGGGAGGTTTGACACTGAAGCTTTCTTT
.,TRBV23-1,TRBJ2-5,.,CASSQLTSLGETQYF,TGCGCCAGCAGTCAATTAACTAGCTTAGGAGAGACCCAGTACTTC
.,TRBV4-1,TRBJ1-5,.,CASSQEGLLTQPQHF,TGCGCCAGCAGCCAAGAGGGGCTTTTGACTCAGCCCCAGCATTTT
.,TRBV19,TRBJ1-2,TRBD1,CASSTGTGEADYGYTF,TGTGCCAGTAGTACCGGGACAGGGGAGGCGGACTATGGCTACACCTTC
.,TRBV6-5,TRBJ2-3,.,CASSKRGWTDTQYF,TGTGCCAGCAGCAAAAGGGGTTGGACAGATACGCAGTATTTT
.,TRBV18,TRBJ1-1,TRBD1,CASSPTGQGAGAFF,TGTGCCAGCTCACCAACGGGACAGGGGGCAGGAGCTTTCTTT
.,TRBV19,TRBJ1-5,TRBD1,CASRHLQGEYSNQPQHF,TGTGCCAGTCGCCATCTTCAGGGGGAGTATAGCAATCAGCCCCAGCATTTT
once,TRBV19,TRBJ1-4,TRBD1,CASSTRDRGRTNEKLFF,TGTGCCAGTAGTACACGGGACAGGGGCAGGACTAATGAAAAACTGTTTTTT
once,TRBV18,TRBJ1-5,TRBD1,CASSPGQGQNQPQHF,TGTGCCAGCTCACCAGGGCAGGGACAGAATCAGCCCCAGCATTTT
.,TRBV5-1,TRBJ1-6,.,CASSPGGTVYSPLHF,TGCGCCAGCAGCCCGGGCGGGACCGTATATTCACCCCTCCACTTT